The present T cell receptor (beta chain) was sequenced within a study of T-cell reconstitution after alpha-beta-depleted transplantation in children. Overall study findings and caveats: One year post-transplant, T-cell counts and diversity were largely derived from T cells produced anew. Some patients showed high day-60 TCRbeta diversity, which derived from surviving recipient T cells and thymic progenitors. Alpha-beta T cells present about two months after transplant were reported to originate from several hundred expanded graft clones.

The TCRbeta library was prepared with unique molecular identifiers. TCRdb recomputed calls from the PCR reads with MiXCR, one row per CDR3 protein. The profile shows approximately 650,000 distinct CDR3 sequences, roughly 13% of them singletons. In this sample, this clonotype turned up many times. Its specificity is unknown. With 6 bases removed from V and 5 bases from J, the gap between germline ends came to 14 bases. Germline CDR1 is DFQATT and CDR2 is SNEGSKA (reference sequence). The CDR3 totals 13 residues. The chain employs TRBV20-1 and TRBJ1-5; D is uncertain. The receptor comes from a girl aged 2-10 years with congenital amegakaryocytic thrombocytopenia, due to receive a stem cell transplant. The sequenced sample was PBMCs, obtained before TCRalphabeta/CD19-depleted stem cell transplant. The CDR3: CSALTNFDQPQHF. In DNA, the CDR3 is TGCAGTGCCCTGACAAACTTTGATCAGCCCCAGCATTTT.